The T cell receptor beta chain under discussion was sequenced for a study of blood T cells in healthy people across ages. Germline CDR1 SGDLS, CDR2 YYNGEE. The CDR3 spans 15 residues. V shed 3 bases and J shed 7 bases, with 17 bases lying between them. All donors came from Russia, were Caucasian and healthy, and spanned ages about 6 to 90. Findings and limits, study-wide: Comparison with aged donors showed that long-lived donors had more naive CD4+ cells and higher diversity. Donor CMV infection status was unknown, possibly confounding age-related changes in expanded clonotypes. Age advanced and TCR beta diversity per million T cells fell, roughly linearly.

This clonotype was recorded a few times. Antigen unknown. The authors ran a second PCR of 7 to 11 cycles using a sample-barcoded 5' primer and a J-beta primer mix. TCRdb re-analysed the 5' RACE reads in MiXCR, keeping a single row per CDR3 protein. The sample includes 1.8 million or so distinct CDR3 sequences, 35% to 50% of them seen just once. The chain carries TRBV9 and TRBJ2-1; D assignment may be TRBD1 or TRBD2 (6 bases each). Material for sequencing was blood. This clonotype originated in a human donor in good health. CDR3 in DNA: TGTGCCAGCAGCGAGACGGGGGCGGTCATTAATGAGCAGTTCTTC. Translating gives CASSETGAVINEQFF. Complete variable domain (other parts from reference TRBV9 and TRBJ2-1): DSGVTQTPKHLITATGQRVTLRCSPRSGDLSVYWYQQSLDQGLQFLIQYYNGEERAKGNILERFSAQQFPDLHSELNLSSLELGDSALYFCASSETGAVINEQFFGPGTRLTVL.